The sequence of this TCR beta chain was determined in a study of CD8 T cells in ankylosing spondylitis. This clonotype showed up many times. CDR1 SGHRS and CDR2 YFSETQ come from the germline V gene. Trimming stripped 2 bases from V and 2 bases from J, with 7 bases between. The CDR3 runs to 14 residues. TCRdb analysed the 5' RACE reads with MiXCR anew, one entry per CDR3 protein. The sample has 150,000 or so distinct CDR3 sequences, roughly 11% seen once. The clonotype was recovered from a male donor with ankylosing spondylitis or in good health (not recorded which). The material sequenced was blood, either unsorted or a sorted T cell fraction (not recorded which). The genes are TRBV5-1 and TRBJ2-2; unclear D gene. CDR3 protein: CASSFGRNTGELFF. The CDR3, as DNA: TGCGCCAGCAGCTTTGGGCGAAACACCGGGGAGCTGTTTTTT.